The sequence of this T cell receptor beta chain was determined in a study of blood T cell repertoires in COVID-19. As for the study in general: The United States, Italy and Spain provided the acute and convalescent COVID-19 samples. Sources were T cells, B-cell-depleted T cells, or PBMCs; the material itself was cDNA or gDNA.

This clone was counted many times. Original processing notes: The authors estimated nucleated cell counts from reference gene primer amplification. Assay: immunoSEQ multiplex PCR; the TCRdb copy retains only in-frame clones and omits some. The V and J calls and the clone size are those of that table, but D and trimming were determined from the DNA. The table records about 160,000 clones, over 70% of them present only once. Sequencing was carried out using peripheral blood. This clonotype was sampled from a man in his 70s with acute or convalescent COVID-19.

CDR3 sequence reads: CASSLAVATSGGAYNEQFF. The CDR3 region has the DNA TGTGCCAGCAGCTTGGCGGTGGCTACTAGCGGGGGGGCCTACAATGAGCAGTTCTTC. The J gene is TRBJ2-1, the V gene TRBV5-4, with 13 bases aligning to TRBD2. Trimming removed 0 bases from V and 2 bases from J; junction bases left unmatched: 8. This CDR3 has 19 amino acids. Germline values: CDR1 SGHNT, CDR2 YYREEE (reference sequence).